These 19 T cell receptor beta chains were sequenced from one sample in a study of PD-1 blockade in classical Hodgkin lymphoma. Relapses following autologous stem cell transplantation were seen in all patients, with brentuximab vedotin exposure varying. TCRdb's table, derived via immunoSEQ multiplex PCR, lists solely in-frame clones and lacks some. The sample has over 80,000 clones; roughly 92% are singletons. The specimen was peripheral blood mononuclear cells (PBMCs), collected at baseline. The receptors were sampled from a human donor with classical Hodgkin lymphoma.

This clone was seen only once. CDR3 in amino acids: CASKNLSLSYEQYF. CDR3 bases: TGTGCCAGCAAGAATTTGAGTTTATCCTACGAGCAGTACTTC. The gene calls are TRBV27 and TRBJ2-7; D unclear. CDR1 MNHEY and CDR2 SMNVEV come from the germline V gene (reference sequence). V was shortened by 7 bases and J by 1 base, with 14 bases between the two germline ends. This CDR3 contains 14 residues.

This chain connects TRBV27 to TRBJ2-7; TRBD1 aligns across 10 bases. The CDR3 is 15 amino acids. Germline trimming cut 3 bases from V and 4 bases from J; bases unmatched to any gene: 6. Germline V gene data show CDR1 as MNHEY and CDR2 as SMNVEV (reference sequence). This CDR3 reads CASSFGQGEPYEQYF. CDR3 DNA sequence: TGTGCCAGCAGTTTCGGACAGGGGGAACCATACGAGCAGTACTTC.

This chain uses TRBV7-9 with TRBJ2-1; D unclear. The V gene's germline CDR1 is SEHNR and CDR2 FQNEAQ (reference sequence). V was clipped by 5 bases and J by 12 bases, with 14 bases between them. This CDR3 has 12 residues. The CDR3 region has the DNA TGTGCCAGCAGCCCCTACTCAACCGTGCAGTTCTTC. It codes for CASSPYSTVQFF.

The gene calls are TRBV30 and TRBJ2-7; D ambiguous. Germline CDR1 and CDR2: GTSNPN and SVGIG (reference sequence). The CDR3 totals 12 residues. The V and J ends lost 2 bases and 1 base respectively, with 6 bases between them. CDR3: CAWSPGSYEQYF. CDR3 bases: TGTGCCTGGAGTCCCGGGTCCTACGAGCAGTACTTC.

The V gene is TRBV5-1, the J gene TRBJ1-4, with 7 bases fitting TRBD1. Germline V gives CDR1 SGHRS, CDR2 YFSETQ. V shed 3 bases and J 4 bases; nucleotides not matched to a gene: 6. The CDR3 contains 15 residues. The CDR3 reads CASSWSTGNNEKLFF. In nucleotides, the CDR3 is TGCGCCAGCAGCTGGTCGACAGGGAATAATGAAAAACTGTTTTTT.

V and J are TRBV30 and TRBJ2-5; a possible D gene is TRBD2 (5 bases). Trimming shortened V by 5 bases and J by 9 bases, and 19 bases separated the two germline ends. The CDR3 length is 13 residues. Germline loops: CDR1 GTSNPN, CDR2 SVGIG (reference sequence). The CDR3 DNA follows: TGTGCCTGGGGCGTCCCCCCCCTGGAGGCCCAGTACTTC. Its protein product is CAWGVPPLEAQYF.

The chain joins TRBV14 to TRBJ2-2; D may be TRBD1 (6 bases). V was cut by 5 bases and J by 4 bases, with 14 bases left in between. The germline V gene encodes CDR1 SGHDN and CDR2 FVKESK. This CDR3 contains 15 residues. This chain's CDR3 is CASSLQGFGTGELFF. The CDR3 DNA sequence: TGTGCCAGCAGCTTACAGGGTTTTGGCACCGGGGAGCTGTTTTTT.

In nucleotides, the CDR3 is TGTGCCAGTAGTATCTGGGGCACGAACACTGAAGCTTTCTTT. Protein sequence: CASSIWGTNTEAFF. This chain joins TRBV19 and TRBJ1-1; a possible D gene is TRBD1 (5 bases). The CDR3 totals 14 residues. With 3 bases removed from V and 1 base from J, the gap between germline ends came to 9 bases. Germline CDR1 is LNHDA and CDR2 is SQIVND (reference sequence).

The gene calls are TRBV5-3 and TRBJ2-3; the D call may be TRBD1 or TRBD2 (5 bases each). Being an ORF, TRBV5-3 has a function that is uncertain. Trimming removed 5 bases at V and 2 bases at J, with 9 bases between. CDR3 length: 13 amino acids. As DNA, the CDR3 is TGTGCCAGAAGAGGGGACCCCACAGATACGCAGTATTTT. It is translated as CARRGDPTDTQYF.

The CDR3: CASSLDGGGSYEQYF. Here the CDR3 DNA reads TGTGCCAGCAGCTTGGACGGGGGGGGCTCCTACGAGCAGTACTTC. This chain links TRBV5-4 with TRBJ2-7, with 8 positions matching TRBD2. The CDR3 sequence is 15 residues long. CDR1 and CDR2 (germline): SGHNT, YYREEE (reference sequence). The V gene end was trimmed by 0 bases and the J gene end by 0 bases; junction bases not matched to a gene: 2.

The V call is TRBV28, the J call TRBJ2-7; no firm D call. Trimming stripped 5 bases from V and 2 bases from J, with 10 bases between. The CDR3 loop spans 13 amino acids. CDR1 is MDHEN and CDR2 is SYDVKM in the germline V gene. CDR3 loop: CASSVEATYEQYF. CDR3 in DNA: TGTGCCAGCAGTGTAGAGGCGACCTACGAGCAGTACTTC.

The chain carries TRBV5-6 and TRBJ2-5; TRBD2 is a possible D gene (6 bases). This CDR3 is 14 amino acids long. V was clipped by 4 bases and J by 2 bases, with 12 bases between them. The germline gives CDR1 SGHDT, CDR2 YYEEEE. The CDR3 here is CASSAAGAQETQYF. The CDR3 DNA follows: TGTGCCAGCAGCGCAGCGGGCGCTCAAGAGACCCAGTACTTC.

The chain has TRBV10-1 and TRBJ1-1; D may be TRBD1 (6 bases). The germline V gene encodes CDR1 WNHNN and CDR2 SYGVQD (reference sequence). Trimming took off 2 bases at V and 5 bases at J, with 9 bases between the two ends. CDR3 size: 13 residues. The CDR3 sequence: CASSEQGGTEAFF. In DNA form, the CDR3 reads TGCGCCAGCAGTGAGCAAGGGGGGACTGAAGCTTTCTTT.

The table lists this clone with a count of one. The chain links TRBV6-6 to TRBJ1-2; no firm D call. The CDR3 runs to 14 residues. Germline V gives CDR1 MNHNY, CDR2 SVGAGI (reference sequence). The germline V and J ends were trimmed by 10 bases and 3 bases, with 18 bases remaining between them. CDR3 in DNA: TGTGCCACCCAATCAAGAGGACTTTACTATGGCTACACCTTC. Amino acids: CATQSRGLYYGYTF.

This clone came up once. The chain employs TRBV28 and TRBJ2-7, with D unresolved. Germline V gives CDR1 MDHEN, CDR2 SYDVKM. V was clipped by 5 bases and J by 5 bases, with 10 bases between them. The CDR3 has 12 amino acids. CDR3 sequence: CASSLPFDEQYF. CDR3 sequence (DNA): TGTGCCAGCAGTCTCCCGTTCGACGAGCAGTACTTC.

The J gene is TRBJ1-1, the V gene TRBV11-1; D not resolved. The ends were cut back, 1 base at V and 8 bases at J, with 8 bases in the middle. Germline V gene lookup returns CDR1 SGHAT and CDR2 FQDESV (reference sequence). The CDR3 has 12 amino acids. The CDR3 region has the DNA TGTGCCAGCAGCTTAGGTCCCAGCGAAGCTTTCTTT. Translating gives CASSLGPSEAFF.

The DNA for the CDR3 is TGCGCCAGCAGCTTGGGTAATACCCAAGAGACCCAGTACTTC. It translates to CASSLGNTQETQYF. The chain joins TRBV5-1 to TRBJ2-5; the D is unclear. The CDR3 totals 14 residues. The V end was cut by 0 bases, the J end by 1 base, with 7 bases between. Germline CDR1 is SGHRS and CDR2 is YFSETQ. The variable domain in full, completed from reference TRBV5-1 and TRBJ2-5, reads KAGVTQTPRYLIKTRGQQVTLSCSPISGHRSVSWYQQTPGQGLQFLFEYFSETQRNKGNFPGRFSGRQFSNSRSEMNVSTLELGDSALYLCASSLGNTQETQYFGPGTRLLVL.

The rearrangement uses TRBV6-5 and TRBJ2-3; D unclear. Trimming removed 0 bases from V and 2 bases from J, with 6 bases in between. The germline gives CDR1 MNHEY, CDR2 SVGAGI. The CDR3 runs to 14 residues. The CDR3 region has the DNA TGTGCCAGCAGTTACTCGAGACTCACAGATACGCAGTATTTT. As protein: CASSYSRLTDTQYF.

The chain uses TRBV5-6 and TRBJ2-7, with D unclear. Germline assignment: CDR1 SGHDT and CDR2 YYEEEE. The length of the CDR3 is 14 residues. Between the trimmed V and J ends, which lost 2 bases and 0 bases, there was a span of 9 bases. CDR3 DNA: TGTGCCAGCAGCTTAGGCCGGAGCTCCTACGAGCAGTACTTC. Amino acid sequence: CASSLGRSSYEQYF.